The rows below give T cell receptor beta chains drawn from one sample of a study of radiation and T cells in renal cell carcinoma. Clones were sequenced by immunoSEQ multiplex PCR, and TCRdb holds only the in-frame ones, with some missing. The sample lists over 60,000 clones; roughly 83% were seen once. The sequences come from blood, collected from a patient whose treatment included radiotherapy and nephrectomy. The receptors derive from an older woman with renal cell carcinoma. The CDR3 runs from the conserved cysteine through the conserved F or W. A D gene is named only where the DNA matches it firmly. A clone size is listed for some rows: how often the clone was seen (once, few, many), or a class if it is expanded.

abundance | j_gene | v_gene | len | d_gene | CDR3nt | CDR3aa
few | TRBJ1-5 | TRBV28 | 16 | . | TGTGCCAGCAGTTTACAGACACCAGTTAGCAATCAGCCCCAGCATTTT | CASSLQTPVSNQPQHF
. | TRBJ1-2 | TRBV18 | 15 | . | TGTGCCAGCTCTCAACAGGGTTCGAAGGACTATGGCTACACCTTC | CASSQQGSKDYGYTF
. | TRBJ2-7 | TRBV5-4 | 14 | TRBD1 | TGTGCCAGCAGCAGCTACAGGGGTTTCAACGAGCAGTACTTC | CASSSYRGFNEQYF
. | TRBJ1-5 | TRBV19 | 12 | . | TGTGCCAGTAACCCAGGGTATCAGCCCCAGCATTTT | CASNPGYQPQHF
. | TRBJ1-5 | TRBV2 | 13 | . | TGTGCCAGCAGTGACAGGCCCAATCAGCCCCAGCATTTT | CASSDRPNQPQHF
. | TRBJ2-7 | TRBV6-5 | 13 | . | TGTGCCAGCAGTTACTCAGAATACCGGGAGCAGTACTTC | CASSYSEYREQYF
few | TRBJ1-2 | TRBV7-9 | 14 | TRBD1 | TGTGCCAGCAGCTTAGGGGGGACAGGATATGGCTACACCTTC | CASSLGGTGYGYTF
. | TRBJ2-7 | TRBV28 | 11 | TRBD2 | TGTGCCAGCCAGACTAGCACCGAGCAGTACTTC | CASQTSTEQYF
. | TRBJ2-7 | TRBV18 | 19 | TRBD2 | TGTGCCAGCTCACCACCCGGGTTTGCGGGACTAGCGGGATCCTACGAGCAGTACTTC | CASSPPGFAGLAGSYEQYF
once | TRBJ1-2 | TRBV4-1 | 15 | . | TGCGCCAGCAGCCAAGCGGGCTGGACGGTCTATGGCTACACCTTC | CASSQAGWTVYGYTF
once | TRBJ1-3 | TRBV7-2 | 14 | . | TGTGCCAGTCAAGGGGATCTCTCTGGAAACACCATATATTTT | CASQGDLSGNTIYF
. | TRBJ2-1 | TRBV25-1 | 17 | TRBD2 | TGTGCCAGCAGTGAACTGACTAGCGGGGGACTAGAGGCTGAGCAGTTCTTC | CASSELTSGGLEAEQFF